These 3 T cell receptor beta chains were sequenced from one sample in a study of blood T cell repertoires in COVID-19. The assay was immunoSEQ multiplex PCR, and TCRdb's table has in-frame clones only and misses some. The sample holds some 150,000 clones, less than 85% seen once. The specimen sequenced was peripheral blood. These receptors were collected from a woman of 80 years or more in a cohort sampled during active or convalescent COVID-19.

V usage is TRBV6-6 and J usage is TRBJ1-5, with D unclear. From germline, CDR1 is MNHNY and CDR2 SVGAGI (reference sequence). This CDR3 is 12 amino acids long. V lost 2 bases and J 6 bases, leaving 5 bases between the germline ends. CDR3: CASSYEGQPQHF. CDR3 in DNA: TGTGCCAGCAGTTACGAGGGTCAGCCCCAGCATTTT.

This chain connects TRBV5-5 to TRBJ1-2; TRBD1 aligns across 11 bases. Per germline, CDR1 SGHKS and CDR2 YYEKEE (reference sequence). The trim removed 2 bases at V and 4 bases at J, leaving 4 bases unmatched. This CDR3 spans 15 amino acids. The CDR3 nucleotides read TGTGCCAGCAGCTTCTGGACAGGGGGCGCCTATGGCTACACCTTC. Translation: CASSFWTGGAYGYTF.

The rearrangement uses TRBV9 and TRBJ2-5, with 13 nucleotides matching TRBD2. CDR3 length: 14 amino acids. Per germline, CDR1 SGDLS and CDR2 YYNGEE. V lost 0 bases and J lost 13; bases outside the gene matches: 6. The CDR3 nucleotides are TGTGCCAGCAGCGTAGTACTAGCGGGGGGGGTTCTGTACTTC. Translating it yields CASSVVLAGGVLYF. Based on the CDR3 plus reference TRBV9 and TRBJ2-5, the full variable domain is DSGVTQTPKHLITATGQRVTLRCSPRSGDLSVYWYQQSLDQGLQFLIQYYNGEERAKGNILERFSAQQFPDLHSELNLSSLELGDSALYFCASSVVLAGGVLYFGPGTRLLVL.